This entry describes one T cell receptor beta chain. Its matching antigen is unknown. In TCRdb, the reads were re-called with MiXCR into one record per CDR3 protein. The sample contains around 740,000 distinct CDR3 sequences, approximately 34% of which appear only once. This record belongs to a study of T cell repertoires in cytomegalovirus infection. Study summary: Both CMV infection and a matching HLA type were indicated by public TCR beta signatures.

Study observations and caveats: Dominating the ex vivo response were HLA-C-restricted CMV-specific TCR beta clonotypes. Of the TCR beta families, the public ones yielded a cumulative frequency that identified carriers of CMV plus the relevant HLA.

The germline V gene has CDR1 SQVTM and CDR2 ANQGSEA. The CDR3 totals 13 residues. V trimming: 7 bases; J trimming: 3 bases; junction bases outside the gene matches: 5. The chain uses TRBV29-1 and TRBJ1-2; 10 bases are shared with TRBD1. Source material: PBMCs. This TCR was recovered from a human donor in good health (CMV status not recorded). Some clones in this sample may be carry-over from other donors' samples. The CDR3 coding sequence is TGCAGCGCTGGGACAGGGGCCTACTATGGCTACACCTTC. Translation gives CSAGTGAYYGYTF.